This TCR beta chain was found in a study of cytomegalovirus exposure and HLA in healthy donors. The PCR made use of 60 Vbeta and 13 Jbeta primers. Data came from immunoSEQ multiplex PCR; TCRdb stores just in-frame clones and leaves some out. The data contain 99,000 or so clones, about 12% of them singletons. V lost 3 bases, J lost 1 base, and 10 bases lay in between. In germline, CDR1 is SGHTA, CDR2 FQGNSA. The CDR3 runs 14 residues. This clone showed up just a few times. The chain uses TRBV7-2 and TRBJ2-7, with a possible D match to TRBD1 (5 bases). Material: PBMCs. The sequence derives from a man between 35 and 55 years old in good health and CMV-seropositive. This CDR3 is CASSLSQGSYEQYF. CDR3 sequence (DNA): TGTGCCAGCAGCTTGTCGCAGGGATCCTACGAGCAGTACTTC.